What follows are 21 T cell receptor delta chains derived from one specimen sequenced in a study of gamma-delta T cells after stem cell transplantation. TCRdb re-called the RT-PCR reads with CATT. The repertoire holds approximately 820 delta-chain clones, with approximately 20% as singletons. Sequenced sample: gamma-delta T cells. The receptors originated from a human donor. It is not recorded whose cells these are; they may come from a transplant donor.

This clone rates as large (0.1 to 1%). The chain uses TRDV2 and TRDJ3; 8 bases line up with TRDD3. Losses at the gene ends were 0 bases for V and 0 bases for J; bases not matched to a gene: 18. The CDR3 sequence is 23 residues long. Germline V gene lookup returns CDR1 GEAIGNYY and CDR2 EKD. For the CDR3, the DNA is TGTGCCTGTGACACCGCGCCTACTGGGGGCCCCAACCTAAGCTCCTGGGACACCCGACAGATGTTTTTC. Its translation is CACDTAPTGGPNLSSWDTRQMFF.

This rearrangement joins TRDV3 to TRDJ1; TRDD3 matches 7 bases. The J gene, absent from TCRdb, was called here by matching the DNA to germline. The CDR3 is 14 amino acids. CDR1 and CDR2 (germline): TVYSNPD, GDNSRS (reference sequence). Trimming cost V 1 base and J 1 base; bases outside gene matches: 6. The CDR3 DNA follows: TGTGCCTTTAATGGGGATATGGGCACCGATAAACTCATCTTT. Amino acids: CAFNGDMGTDKLIF.

By share, this clone counts as large. The V and J genes are TRDV2 and TRDJ1; 9 nucleotides line up with TRDD3. Germline CDR1 reads GEAIGNYY; CDR2 reads EKD. With 1 base clipped from V and 0 bases from J, the junction kept 14 bases outside the gene matches. The CDR3 consists of 19 residues. CDR3 sequence: CACDTLTGGVPSYTDKLIF. CDR3 nucleotides: TGTGCCTGTGACACACTAACTGGGGGAGTTCCATCGTACACCGATAAACTCATCTTT.

The chain links TRDV1 to TRDJ2; D is tentatively TRDD1 or TRDD3 (6 bases each). TCRdb lists no J gene, so it was determined here by aligning the DNA to germline. CDR1 and CDR2 from the germline V gene are TSWWSYY and QGS. Trimming shortened V by 5 bases and J by 2 bases, and 36 bases separated the two germline ends. The CDR3 loop spans 23 amino acids. CDR3 nucleotide sequence: TGTGCTCTTGGGAAGGGGATCATACTGAAATACGGGGGGAGACTGGACTTGACAGCACAACTCTTCTTT. Translated, it gives CALGKGIILKYGGRLDLTAQLFF.

This clone has more than one count but fewer than ten. The chain uses TRDV2 and TRDJ1; 8 nucleotides line up with TRDD3. Germline V lookup: CDR1 GEAIGNYY, CDR2 EKD. Trimming removed 0 bases from V and 8 bases from J; junction bases left unmatched: 4. The CDR3 has 13 amino acids. The CDR3: CACDTVGGSKLIF. DNA of the CDR3: TGTGCCTGTGACACCGTTGGGGGATCGAAACTCATCTTT.

In this sample, this clone turned up a few times. A much larger clone is a single base away; this may be a read error. This rearrangement joins TRDV2 to TRDJ1, with 7 bases that match TRDD3. Here the J gene came from matching the DNA to germline, since TCRdb omits it. After removal of 0 bases from V and 5 bases from J, the junction contained 8 bases not matched to a gene. CDR1 is GEAIGNYY, CDR2 EKD, per germline. The CDR3 is made up of 15 amino acids. The CDR3 spells CACDTGLGKGDKLIF. In DNA, the CDR3 is TGTGCCTGTGACACCGGACTGGGGAAAGGGGATAAACTCATCTTT.

This clone is large in the sample. This chain connects TRDV2 to TRDJ1, with 10 nucleotides matching TRDD3. The CDR3 is 19 residues long. The ends lost 0 bases at V and 0 bases at J; junction bases unmatched: 12. The germline CDR1 and CDR2 sequences are GEAIGNYY and EKD. Here the CDR3 reads CACDTVPTTGGLYTDKLIF. CDR3 nucleotides: TGTGCCTGTGACACCGTTCCTACTACTGGGGGATTGTACACCGATAAACTCATCTTT.

CDR3 protein: CACDPLFGYQGDSTDKLIF. CDR3 DNA sequence: TGTGCCTGTGACCCTTTGTTTGGCTACCAGGGGGATAGCACCGATAAACTCATCTTT. The chain is built from TRDV2 and TRDJ1; 8 positions agree with TRDD3. The CDR3 runs 19 residues. The V gene's germline CDR1 is GEAIGNYY and CDR2 EKD. V lost 3 bases to trimming and J lost 1 base; unmatched junction nucleotides: 18.

This clone came up a few times. It may be a read error: a sequence one base away is much more abundant. The sample carries other DNA sequences with the same CDR3. V gene TRDV2 combines with J gene TRDJ1; the match to TRDD3 covers 10 bases. CDR3 length: 19 residues. The V gene's germline CDR1 is GEAIGNYY and CDR2 EKD. CDR3 loop: CACDTVMAQLGDRIGKLIF. The CDR3 nucleotides read TGTGCCTGCGACACCGTTATGGCTCAGCTGGGGGATAGAATCGGTAAACTCATCTTT.

In DNA form, the CDR3 reads TGTGCCTGCGCGGCCCGGGGGGGGAACACCGATAAACTCATCTTT. It translates to CACAARGGNTDKLIF. V usage is TRDV2 and J usage is TRDJ1, with TRDD3 as a possible D gene (6 bases). The J gene is not listed in TCRdb, so it was assigned here from a DNA match to germline. The CDR3 is made up of 15 amino acids. Germline V gene lookup returns CDR1 GEAIGNYY and CDR2 EKD. The V and J ends lost 7 bases and 0 bases respectively, with 17 bases between them.

With regard to this clone: TCRdb pairs this DNA with a much larger clone's protein that differs at residues 6 and 9, likely a read error; the protein shown was translated from the DNA. J is TRDJ1 and V is TRDV2, with 10 bases lining up with TRDD3. Here the J gene was assigned by germline matching of the DNA, as TCRdb has none. The CDR3 loop spans 18 amino acids. The V gene end was trimmed by 0 bases and the J gene end by 2 bases; junction bases not matched to a gene: 11. CDR1 GEAIGNYY and CDR2 EKD come from the germline V gene. CDR3 DNA sequence: TGTGCCTGTGACACCATAAAATTACGGGGGGATACGACCGATAAACTCATCTTT. As protein: CACDTIKLRGDTTDKLIF.

V usage is TRDV2 and J usage is TRDJ1, with TRDD3 identical over 7 bases. The V gene's germline CDR1 is GEAIGNYY and CDR2 EKD. Trimming took 3 bases from V and 0 from J; bases not matched to a gene: 9. CDR3 size: 16 residues. In DNA, the CDR3 is TGTGCCTGTGACGCCGTGGGGGAGGCCCACACCGATAAACTCATCTTT. It encodes CACDAVGEAHTDKLIF.

The chain combines TRDV1 with TRDJ1; no reliable D call. In the absence of a J gene in TCRdb, the DNA was matched to germline to assign it here. V lost 7 bases, J lost 3 bases, and 24 bases lay in between. The germline gives CDR1 TSWWSYY, CDR2 QGS. This CDR3 is built from 17 residues. CDR3 protein: CALVKRITFRASDKLIF. The CDR3 DNA reads TGTGCTCTTGTGAAACGAATCACATTTCGGGCTTCCGATAAACTCATCTTT.

With respect to this clone: A far bigger clonotype differs at one base, so this is likely a read error. The genes are TRDV2 and TRDJ1; TRDD3 matches 12 bases. With 0 bases clipped from V and 0 bases from J, the junction kept 16 bases outside the gene matches. Germline loops: CDR1 GEAIGNYY, CDR2 EKD. The CDR3 is 21 residues long. CDR3 loop: CACDTVTGGYNGTPYTDKLIF. Here the CDR3 DNA reads TGTGCCTGTGACACCGTCACTGGGGGATACAACGGGACTCCGTACACCGATAAACTCATCTTT.

As for this clone: A single base is all that separates this from a far larger clone, so a read error is likely. The chain has TRDV2 and TRDJ1; 9 nucleotides align to TRDD3. Germline V gives CDR1 GEAIGNYY, CDR2 EKD. The trim removed 0 bases at V and 1 base at J, leaving 20 bases unmatched. CDR3 size: 21 residues. The CDR3 loop is CACDTVGSNRRTGGLTDKLIF. The CDR3 coding sequence is TGTGCCTGTGACACCGTTGGGTCCAACCGGCGTACTGGGGGACTCACCGATAAACTCATCTTT.

Regarding this clone: This same CDR3 is encoded by further DNA sequences in the sample. The V and J genes are TRDV2 and TRDJ2; D may be TRDD3 (6 bases). Germline-derived CDR1 and CDR2 are GEAIGNYY and EKD. This CDR3 is 20 amino acids long. The V gene lost 4 bases and the J gene lost 6 bases, with 32 bases spanning the gap. CDR3 coding DNA: TGTGCCTGTGATACCGTAGCTGCCCCACTCGGGGGAATTATCCCAGCACAACTCTTCTTT. It encodes CACDTVAAPLGGIIPAQLFF.

The chain links TRDV2 to TRDJ1; D is possibly TRDD3 (6 bases). V lost 0 bases and J lost 0, with 19 bases in between. Germline CDR1 reads GEAIGNYY; CDR2 reads EKD. The CDR3 extends over 18 amino acids. The CDR3, as DNA: TGTGCCTGTGACACCGTAAGGGGGAGGGATGCGTACACCGATAAACTCATCTTT. It is translated as CACDTVRGRDAYTDKLIF.

This clone occurred once. The J gene corresponds to TRDJ3; a V gene call is absent; the table names TRDD3, a call not compared with the DNA. CDR3 size: 22 residues. The CDR3 here is CACDTPPVGDTVDSWDTRQMFF. DNA for the CDR3: TGTGCCTGTGACACCCCTCCCGTGGGGGATACGGTGGACTCCTGGGACACCCGACAGATGTTTTTC.

This clone was seen a few times. CDR3 loop: CACDTSRGVPYTDKLIF. Written as DNA, the CDR3 is TGTGCCTGTGACACGTCGAGGGGGGTGCCTTACACCGATAAACTCATCTTT. This chain links TRDV2 with TRDJ1; D perhaps matches TRDD3 (5 bases). Germline-derived CDR1 and CDR2 are GEAIGNYY and EKD. The V gene lost 1 base and the J gene lost 0 bases, with 17 bases spanning the gap. This CDR3 is built from 17 residues.

Of note for this clone: One junction end does not reproduce the germline sequence, and a read error may be involved. V gene TRDV1 combines with J gene TRDJ1; D might be TRDD3 (6 bases). Germline loops: CDR1 TSWWSYY, CDR2 QGS. The CDR3 loop spans 18 amino acids. In DNA, the CDR3 is TGTGCTCCTGGGGAAGGTGGATGGGAGCCTTTCGCGTCCGATAAACTCATCTTT. It encodes CAPGEGGWEPFASDKLIF.

This clone was seen a few times. V usage is TRDV2 and J usage is TRDJ1; D not certain. Per germline, CDR1 GEAIGNYY and CDR2 EKD. The CDR3 covers 14 residues. Trimming left V 0 bases short and J 0 bases short, with 7 bases between. Here the CDR3 reads CACDTVLNTDKLIF. Here the CDR3 DNA reads TGTGCCTGTGACACCGTCTTGAACACCGATAAACTCATCTTT.